This T cell receptor beta chain was captured by sequencing in a study of blood T cell repertoires in COVID-19. The V gene's germline CDR1 is DFQATT and CDR2 SNEGSKA (reference sequence). The CDR3 loop spans 11 amino acids. The V and J ends lost 7 bases and 8 bases, in that order; junction bases with no gene match: 4. Profiling relied on immunoSEQ multiplex PCR, and the TCRdb table lists in-frame clones only, not all of them. This table holds 450,000 to 500,000 clones, 87% found once. This rearrangement joins TRBV20-1 to TRBJ1-4, with TRBD1 identical over 7 bases. The specimen was PBMCs or T cells enriched from blood (not recorded which). This TCR came from a woman under 30 who had recovered from COVID-19. The CDR3 sequence is CSVGQDEKLFF. For the CDR3, the DNA is TGCAGTGTCGGACAGGACGAAAAACTGTTTTTT.